This T cell receptor beta chain was recovered during a study of CD8+ T cells in alopecia areata. About the study: Twice daily, treated patients received 5 to 10 mg of oral tofacitinib. Tofacitinib ran 6 to 18 months, followed by 6 months off drug. Study-wide findings and caveats: Numerous expanded lesional clones remained in scalp and blood during tofacitinib. Tofacitinib significantly lowered scalp clonality and expanded CD8+ clones among the top 100.

Sequencing templates came from extracted RNA that was reverse transcribed into cDNA. Using immunoSEQ multiplex PCR, the repertoire was profiled, and TCRdb retains in-frame clones only, with some absent. The repertoire holds about 210,000 clones, more than 60% seen once, with about 1.2% in the top ten. The V and J ends lost 4 bases and 1 base respectively, with 10 bases between them. Germline V lookup: CDR1 MNHNY, CDR2 SVGAGI (reference sequence). The CDR3 is made up of 14 amino acids. The treatment: oral pan-JAK inhibitor, 5-10 mg twice daily. Details on this clone: Antigen specificity is unknown.

This TCR derives from a human donor with alopecia areata. The chain joins TRBV6-6 to TRBJ1-1; possibly TRBD1 for D (6 bases). The material was CD4+ T cells sorted from blood, obtained at week 44, from a patient treated with tofacitinib. The CDR3 sequence is CASSLRTANTEAFF. CDR3 DNA sequence: TGTGCCAGCAGTTTACGGACAGCGAACACTGAAGCTTTCTTT.